This is a list of T cell receptor beta chains from one sample in a study of T cell repertoires in cytomegalovirus infection. TCRdb reprocessed the reads with MiXCR, giving one entry per CDR3 protein. The sample records 150,000 or so distinct CDR3 sequences, approximately 17% being singletons. Material: CD8+ T cells from PBMCs. All receptors derive from a human donor in good health (CMV status not recorded). Some clones in this sample may be carry-over from other donors' samples. CDR3s include the opening cysteine and the closing phenylalanine or tryptophan. D genes are given only for firm matches. A row's size may be missing; if present it is once, few, many or a size class.

TRBV5-1	few	.	TRBJ2-1	TGCGCCAGCAGCAGGGGACTTGAGCAGTTCTTC	CASSRGLEQFF
TRBV7-2	.	TRBD2	TRBJ2-7	TGTGCCAGCAGTCTTCGGGACTACTCCTACGAGCAGTACTTC	CASSLRDYSYEQYF
TRBV11-2	few	TRBD2	TRBJ2-7	TGTACCAGCAGCTTCGGGGGGGAGTACGAGCAGTACTTC	CTSSFGGEYEQYF
TRBV18	.	TRBD1	TRBJ2-7	TGTGCCAGCTCACCAAGGACAGGGGAGAACGAGCAGTACTTC	CASSPRTGENEQYF
TRBV28	.	TRBD2	TRBJ2-7	TGTGCCAGCAGTTCGTGGACTAGCGGGAGCTCCTACGAGCAGTACTTC	CASSSWTSGSSYEQYF
TRBV7-9	.	TRBD2	TRBJ2-3	TGTGCCAGCAGCTGGATAAGAGCGGGGGAGGTGACAGATACGCAGTATTTT	CASSWIRAGEVTDTQYF
TRBV28	few	TRBD2	TRBJ2-1	TGTGCCAGCAGTCAACTAGCGGCTAGGGATGAGCAGTTCTTC	CASSQLAARDEQFF
TRBV7-2	.	TRBD2	TRBJ2-1	TGTGCCAGCAGCTTAAAACTAGCGGGAGACAATGAGCAGTTCTTC	CASSLKLAGDNEQFF
TRBV28	.	.	TRBJ1-1	TGTGCCAGCAGTTTATGGATAAGGGATGAAGCTTTCTTT	CASSLWIRDEAFF
TRBV7-9	.	TRBD2	TRBJ2-7	TGTGCCAGCAGCTTGGGAGGGGTTGTGAAGCAGTACTTC	CASSLGGVVKQYF
TRBV7-9	few	TRBD1	TRBJ2-5	TGTGCCAGCAGCACAGGGGGTGTAGACGAAGAGACCCAGTACTTC	CASSTGGVDEETQYF
TRBV6-2/TRBV6-3	few	TRBD1	TRBJ2-5	TGTGCCAGCTGTACACAGGGGGGCGAGACCCAGTACTTC	CASCTQGGETQYF
TRBV28	.	.	TRBJ2-1	TGTGCCAGCAGTCGGACTCTTCAGGAGCAGTTCTTC	CASSRTLQEQFF
TRBV15	.	.	TRBJ1-5	TGTGCCACCACCGGGGAATATAGCAATCAGCCCCAGCATTTT	CATTGEYSNQPQHF
TRBV7-2	few	.	TRBJ2-4	TGTGCCAGCAGCTTTGACAACCTCGATCCAGGCAAAAACATTCAGTACTTC	CASSFDNLDPGKNIQYF
TRBV11-2	.	.	TRBJ2-1	TGTGCCAGCAGCTTAGAAGGGAGGGGGCGCCCCTACAATGAGCAGTTCTTC	CASSLEGRGRPYNEQFF
TRBV6-5	few	.	TRBJ1-2	TGTGCCAGCGGACCCGACGGAACAGGGAATGGCTACACCTTC	CASGPDGTGNGYTF
TRBV12-3/TRBV12-4	.	.	TRBJ2-3	TGTGCCAGCAGTTTGAAACAGCCAGTGACAGATACGCAGTATTTT	CASSLKQPVTDTQYF
TRBV6-2/TRBV6-3	few	.	TRBJ1-5	TGTGCCAGCAGTTACTCGGCCGGGGGCAGGCAGCCCCAGCATTTT	CASSYSAGGRQPQHF
TRBV7-2	.	TRBD2	TRBJ2-1	TGTGCCAGCAGCTTCTGGGGGGGAGCGGGAGTTAATGAGCAGTTCTTC	CASSFWGGAGVNEQFF
TRBV7-6	many	TRBD1	TRBJ2-7	TGTGCCAGCAGCCAGGGGACAGGGGGCTCCTACGAGCAGTACTTC	CASSQGTGGSYEQYF
TRBV7-2	few	.	TRBJ1-3	TGTGCCAGCAGCTTAGGTCGGGGGTTAGGAAACACCATATATTTT	CASSLGRGLGNTIYF
TRBV7-2	.	TRBD2	TRBJ2-2	TGTGCCAGCAGCCCGGGACTAGCGGCCACCGGGGAGCTGTTTTTT	CASSPGLAATGELFF
TRBV20-1	.	.	TRBJ2-2	TGCAGTGCCTCAGACAGGACCACCGGGGAGCTGTTTTTT	CSASDRTTGELFF
TRBV28	few	TRBD2	TRBJ2-1	TGTGCCAGCAGTTACTTAGGGACTAGCGCCTTCAATGAGCAGTTCTTC	CASSYLGTSAFNEQFF
TRBV13	.	TRBD1	TRBJ1-3	TGTGCCAGCACAAAGACAGGGGGCGCAGAAGGAAACACCATATATTTT	CASTKTGGAEGNTIYF
TRBV28	.	.	TRBJ2-7	TGTGCCAGCAGTTTAAGGGGGAGGGCCGGCGAGCAGTACTTC	CASSLRGRAGEQYF
TRBV6-5	.	.	TRBJ1-4	TGTGCCAGCAGTTATTCGGGCGCGTCGGCTAATGAAAAACTGTTTTTT	CASSYSGASANEKLFF
TRBV12-3/TRBV12-4	.	.	TRBJ1-1	TGTGCCAGCAGTCACATCGGAGGGTTGGGCACTGAAGCTTTCTTT	CASSHIGGLGTEAFF
TRBV7-2	few	TRBD2	TRBJ2-3	TGTGCCAGCAGCCCGGGACTAGCGGGACCCTACACAGATACGCAGTATTTT	CASSPGLAGPYTDTQYF
TRBV7-9	few	TRBD1	TRBJ1-2	TGTGCCAGCAGCGACCGGGACAGGGGACCCTATGGCTACACCTTC	CASSDRDRGPYGYTF
TRBV10-2	.	TRBD1	TRBJ2-3	TGCGCCAGCAGTCTGGGACAGGCGACTAGCACAGATACGCAGTATTTT	CASSLGQATSTDTQYF
TRBV6-6	few	.	TRBJ2-2	TGTGCCAGCAGTTACTCGATTACCGGGGAGCTGTTTTTT	CASSYSITGELFF
TRBV12-3/TRBV12-4	few	.	TRBJ1-1	TGTGCCAGCAGTCACACAGGGAGAACTGAAGCTTTCTTT	CASSHTGRTEAFF
TRBV7-2	.	TRBD2	TRBJ2-5	TGTGCCAGCAGCCTTAGTGAGCGGGGGGAAGAGACCCAGTACTTC	CASSLSERGEETQYF
TRBV20-1	.	TRBD2	TRBJ2-7	TGCAGTGCTAGTCCGACTAGCGGGAGAGGTTACGAGCAGTACTTC	CSASPTSGRGYEQYF
TRBV19	few	TRBD2	TRBJ2-1	TGTGCCTGGGGAGGGGAGAGGGGAGACTACAATGAGCAGTTCTTC	CAWGGERGDYNEQFF
TRBV20-1	.	.	TRBJ1-5	TGCAGTGCTAGCCCCGGCGGGGGAAGCAATCAGCCCCAGCATTTT	CSASPGGGSNQPQHF
TRBV7-2	few	.	TRBJ2-1	TGTGCCAGCAGCTCCTACTACCGAGCGGAGGGGCATGAGCAGTTCTTC	CASSSYYRAEGHEQFF
TRBV7-8	few	TRBD2	TRBJ2-1	TGTGCCAGCAGCTTAGCGGAGGGACTAGCGGGAAGGCATGAGCAGTTCTTC	CASSLAEGLAGRHEQFF
TRBV11-2	.	.	TRBJ2-3	TGTGCCAGCGGATCTTATGATACGCAGTATTTT	CASGSYDTQYF
TRBV11-2	.	.	TRBJ1-3	TGTGCCAGCAGCCCAGGTGGCTGGGGAAACACCATATATTTT	CASSPGGWGNTIYF
TRBV6-5	few	TRBD2	TRBJ2-5	TGTGCCAGCAGTTACCTAGCGGGAGAGTTGGAGACCCAGTACTTC	CASSYLAGELETQYF
TRBV28	few	TRBD1	TRBJ2-7	TGTGCCAGCAGTTTAAGGGACAGGGACCACGAGCAGTACTTC	CASSLRDRDHEQYF
TRBV28	few	TRBD2	TRBJ2-5	TGTGCCAGCAGACCGACTAGCGGGAGCTGGGAGACCCAGTACTTC	CASRPTSGSWETQYF
TRBV5-4	.	.	TRBJ2-3	TGTGCCAGCAGCTTAGGGGGGGCCCTCACAGATACGCAGTATTTT	CASSLGGALTDTQYF
TRBV19	.	TRBD1	TRBJ2-2	TGTGCCAGTAGTATCTGGGACAGCGCCGGGGAGCTGTTTTTT	CASSIWDSAGELFF
TRBV20-1	few	.	TRBJ2-3	TGCAGTGCCGTGGTGGACTCCCTAAGTCGTGATACGCAGTATTTT	CSAVVDSLSRDTQYF
TRBV25-1	few	TRBD2	TRBJ2-3	TGTGCCAGCAGTGAAAGGACTAGCGGGGGCACAGATACGCAGTATTTT	CASSERTSGGTDTQYF
TRBV28	.	TRBD2	TRBJ2-5	TGTGCCAGCAGACTACCAATAGCGGGAGAGGAGACCCAGTACTTC	CASRLPIAGEETQYF
TRBV7-9	few	TRBD2	TRBJ2-2	TGTGCCAGCAGCTTAAACCTAGCGGGAGCCGCCGGGGAGCTGTTTTTT	CASSLNLAGAAGELFF
TRBV6-1	few	.	TRBJ1-4	TGTGCCAGCAGTTCAATCGCAACTAATGAAAAACTGTTTTTT	CASSSIATNEKLFF
TRBV7-9	.	.	TRBJ1-1	TGTGCCAGCAGCTTAGGGGGGGCGAGTGCTGAAGCTTTCTTT	CASSLGGASAEAFF
TRBV28	few	TRBD2	TRBJ2-2	TGTGCCAGCAGTTTATACGGCGCCGCGGGGGCCGGGGAGCTGTTTTTT	CASSLYGAAGAGELFF
TRBV7-6	.	TRBD2	TRBJ2-2	TGTGCCAGCGCTAGCGGGGGGGCCCGGAACACCGGGGAGCTGTTTTTT	CASASGGARNTGELFF